This T cell receptor beta chain stems from a study of shared T cell receptors in the human thymus. This clone appeared a single time. Assay: immunoSEQ multiplex PCR; the TCRdb copy retains only in-frame clones and omits some. This repertoire shows some 640,000 clones, 87% found once; its top ten account for about 0.0094%. These data are also associated with another study on human thymus T cells.

The sample consisted of thymocytes. This sequence originates from a boy younger than two with a congenital heart defect.

In nucleotides, the CDR3 is TGTGCCAGCAGTCCGGACAGGGGCCCCCTCACAGATACGCAGTATTTT. This sequence encodes CASSPDRGPLTDTQYF. The chain uses TRBV28 and TRBJ2-3; 9 bases are shared with TRBD1. The J segment lost 2 bases and the V segment lost 5 bases, leaving 8 bases of the junction unmatched. The CDR3 runs 16 residues. CDR1 and CDR2 from the germline V gene are MDHEN and SYDVKM. The full variable domain, with the rest looked up from reference TRBV28 and TRBJ2-3, is DVKVTQSSRYLVKRTGEKVFLECVQDMDHENMFWYRQDPGLGLRLIYFSYDVKMKEKGDIPEGYSVSREKKERFSLILESASTNQTSMYLCASSPDRGPLTDTQYFGPGTRLTVL.